This T cell receptor beta chain is drawn from a study of blood T cell repertoires in COVID-19. This CDR3 is 15 amino acids long. V lost 1 base and J lost 6; bases outside the gene matches: 6. Germline V gives CDR1 SGHVS, CDR2 FNYEAQ. Study members were between roughly 18 and 89 years old and lived in around 24 US regions. Recovered status in Cohort 3 required two negative PCRs, clearance, or symptom resolution. This clone has more than one count but fewer than ten. Authors' processing steps: Researchers report that nucleated cell counts were estimated from reference gene primer amplification. Repertoires were generated with immunoSEQ multiplex PCR, while TCRdb's copy carries only in-frame clones and drops some. V, J and clone size are taken as reported in that table, and D and trimming were inferred from the DNA itself. Altogether hundreds of thousands of clones are present, 70% to 90% being singletons, with the ten largest covering 9.5%.

Specimen: PBMCs or T cells enriched from blood (not recorded which). This TCR derives from a woman aged 40 to 55 who had recovered from COVID-19. The chain links TRBV7-6 to TRBJ2-1; 7 positions match TRBD2. This CDR3 reads CASSLVAGEGNEQFF. CDR3 DNA: TGTGCCAGCAGCTTAGTTGCGGGAGAGGGCAATGAGCAGTTCTTC.